The rows below give T cell receptor beta chains drawn from one sample of a study of T-cell memory formation after mild COVID-19. Using its own MiXCR run on the 5' RACE reads, TCRdb lists one record per CDR3 protein. The table shows about 360,000 distinct CDR3 sequences, with approximately 15% occurring only once. Sequences were obtained from PBMCs or a T cell subset sorted from them (not recorded which). The receptors shown here come from a man younger than 30 who had mild COVID-19 (a few samples of this study predate the infection). Cell type and time point are not known. CDR3s include the opening cysteine and the closing phenylalanine or tryptophan. A D gene is named only where the DNA matches it firmly. Only part of the rows carry a size: once, few, many, or a class if the clone is expanded.

v_gene	j_gene	abundance	d_gene	CDR3aa	CDR3nt
TRBV2	TRBJ1-2	few	-	CASSESRTARDYGYTF	TGTGCCAGCAGTGAATCAAGGACAGCCAGGGACTATGGCTACACCTTC
TRBV3-1	TRBJ2-1	-	TRBD1	CASSQLDRGYNEQFF	TGTGCCAGCAGCCAGCTGGACAGGGGGTACAATGAGCAGTTCTTC
TRBV2	TRBJ2-5	-	-	CASSELYGTQYF	TGTGCCAGCAGTGAACTTTACGGGACCCAGTACTTC
TRBV4-1	TRBJ2-7	few	TRBD2	CASSQDRGLVPYEQYF	TGCGCCAGCAGCCAAGATCGGGGACTAGTACCCTACGAGCAGTACTTC
TRBV20-1	TRBJ2-3	-	-	CSARGIPGTDTQYF	TGCAGTGCTAGGGGTATCCCTGGCACAGATACGCAGTATTTT
TRBV6-2/TRBV6-3	TRBJ2-3	-	TRBD1	CASSQGQGLTDTQYF	TGTGCCAGCAGTCAGGGACAGGGTCTCACAGATACGCAGTATTTT
TRBV12-3/TRBV12-4	TRBJ1-5	few	TRBD1	CASSSGQADNQPQHF	TGTGCCAGCAGTTCTGGACAGGCCGACAATCAGCCCCAGCATTTT
TRBV7-2	TRBJ2-5	few	TRBD2	CASTLAGGGSTQYF	TGTGCCAGCACCCTAGCGGGGGGAGGCTCGACCCAGTACTTC
TRBV27	TRBJ2-5	few	-	CASRGVQETQYF	TGTGCCAGCAGGGGGGTCCAAGAGACCCAGTACTTC
TRBV4-3	TRBJ2-3	-	-	CASSQALQGEEDTQYF	TGCGCCAGCAGCCAAGCGCTACAGGGTGAAGAAGATACGCAGTATTTT
TRBV5-1	TRBJ1-3	many	-	CASSPDRQGDSGNTIYF	TGCGCCAGCAGCCCCGACCGACAAGGCGACTCTGGAAACACCATATATTTT
TRBV6-5	TRBJ1-2	-	TRBD1	CASSYGTGDNYGYTF	TGTGCCAGCAGTTACGGAACAGGGGATAACTATGGCTACACCTTC
TRBV7-2	TRBJ2-2	many	-	CASSLIGQTSGELFF	TGTGCCAGCAGCTTAATCGGTCAAACTTCCGGGGAGCTGTTTTTT
TRBV7-9	TRBJ2-5	many	TRBD2	CASSGGPKTQYF	TGTGCCAGCTCGGGGGGGCCCAAGACCCAGTACTTC
TRBV5-1	TRBJ1-1	-	-	CASSPSGGGHTEAFF	TGCGCCAGCAGCCCTTCCGGGGGGGGGCACACTGAAGCTTTCTTT
TRBV6-2/TRBV6-3	TRBJ2-1	few	TRBD2	CASRGGDYNEQFF	TGTGCCAGCAGGGGGGGGGATTACAATGAGCAGTTCTTC
TRBV19	TRBJ2-2	few	-	CASHRDKNTGELFF	TGTGCCAGCCACCGGGACAAAAACACCGGGGAGCTGTTTTTT
TRBV4-2	TRBJ2-7	-	-	CASSQENSGHEQYF	TGTGCCAGCAGCCAAGAAAACAGCGGCCACGAGCAGTACTTC
TRBV7-6	TRBJ1-2	few	-	CASSFSDWGYGYTF	TGTGCCAGCAGTTTTTCAGACTGGGGCTATGGCTACACCTTC
TRBV15	TRBJ1-2	few	TRBD1	CATSRQPMTGSGYTF	TGTGCCACCAGCAGACAACCGATGACAGGGAGTGGCTACACCTTC
TRBV27	TRBJ1-5	-	-	CASSLSDSNQPQHF	TGTGCCAGCAGTTTATCGGATAGCAATCAGCCCCAGCATTTT
TRBV10-2	TRBJ1-2	-	-	CASSERIANYGYTF	TGCGCCAGCAGTGAGAGGATTGCTAACTATGGCTACACCTTC
TRBV20-1	TRBJ1-3	-	TRBD1	CSASPGGPGNTIYF	TGCAGTGCTAGCCCAGGGGGCCCTGGAAACACCATATATTTT
TRBV15	TRBJ1-5	-	-	CATSVGSEGLRPQHF	TGTGCCACCAGCGTGGGATCAGAGGGACTTCGTCCCCAGCATTTT
TRBV4-2	TRBJ2-3	many	-	CASSQGFSGYEDTQYF	TGTGCCAGCAGCCAAGGATTCTCCGGTTATGAAGATACGCAGTATTTT
TRBV4-3	TRBJ2-4	many	-	CASSPTGGGIQYF	TGCGCCAGCAGCCCCACCGGTGGGGGCATTCAGTACTTC
TRBV5-1	TRBJ1-2	few	-	CASSLGQDYYGYTF	TGCGCCAGCAGCTTGGGACAGGACTACTATGGCTACACCTTC
TRBV6-5	TRBJ1-1	few	-	CASSYSIAEVAFF	TGTGCCAGCAGTTACTCGATTGCCGAGGTAGCTTTCTTT
TRBV5-5	TRBJ1-5	-	-	CASTSAPLGNQPQHF	TGTGCCAGCACCTCGGCCCCTCTCGGCAATCAGCCCCAGCATTTT
TRBV5-6	TRBJ2-5	few	-	CASGVKQETQYF	TGTGCCAGCGGAGTGAAGCAAGAGACCCAGTACTTC
TRBV20-1	TRBJ2-3	-	TRBD2	CSAAGTSGSTDTQYF	TGCAGTGCCGCCGGGACTAGCGGGAGCACAGATACGCAGTATTTT
TRBV20-1	TRBJ2-1	-	-	CSARAFQGYNEQFF	TGCAGTGCTAGGGCCTTTCAGGGTTACAATGAGCAGTTCTTC
TRBV7-6	TRBJ2-1	-	TRBD1	CASSLEPLTGTGGTEQFF	TGTGCCAGCAGCTTGGAACCCCTTACCGGGACAGGGGGCACAGAGCAGTTCTTC
TRBV7-3	TRBJ2-1	few	-	CASSLIGGVGNEQFF	TGTGCCAGCAGCTTAATTGGGGGTGTCGGGAATGAGCAGTTCTTC